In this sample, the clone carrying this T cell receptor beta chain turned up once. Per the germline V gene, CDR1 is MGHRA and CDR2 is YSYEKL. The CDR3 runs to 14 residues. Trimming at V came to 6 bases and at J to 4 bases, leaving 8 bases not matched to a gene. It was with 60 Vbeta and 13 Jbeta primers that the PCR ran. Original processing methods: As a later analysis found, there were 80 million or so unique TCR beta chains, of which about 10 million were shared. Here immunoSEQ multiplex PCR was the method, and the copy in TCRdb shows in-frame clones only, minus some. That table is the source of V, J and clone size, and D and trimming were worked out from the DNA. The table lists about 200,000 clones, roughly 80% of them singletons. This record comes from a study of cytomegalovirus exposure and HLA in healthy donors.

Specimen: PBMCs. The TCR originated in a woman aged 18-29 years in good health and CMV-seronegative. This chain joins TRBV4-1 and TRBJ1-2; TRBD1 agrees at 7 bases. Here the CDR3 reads CASRPTGQGYGYTF. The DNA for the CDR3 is TGCGCCAGCAGGCCGACAGGGCAGGGCTATGGCTACACCTTC.